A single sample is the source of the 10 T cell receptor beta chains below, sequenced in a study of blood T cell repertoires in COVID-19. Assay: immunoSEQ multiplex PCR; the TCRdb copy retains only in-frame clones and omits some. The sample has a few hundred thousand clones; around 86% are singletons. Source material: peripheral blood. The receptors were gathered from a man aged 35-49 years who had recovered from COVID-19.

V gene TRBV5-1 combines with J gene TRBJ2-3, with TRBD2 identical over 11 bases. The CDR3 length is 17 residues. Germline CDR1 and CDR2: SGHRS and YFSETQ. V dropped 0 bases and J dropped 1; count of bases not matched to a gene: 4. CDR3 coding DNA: TGCGCCAGCAGCTTGGATGGGACTAGCGGCCGCACAGATACGCAGTATTTT. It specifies CASSLDGTSGRTDTQYF.

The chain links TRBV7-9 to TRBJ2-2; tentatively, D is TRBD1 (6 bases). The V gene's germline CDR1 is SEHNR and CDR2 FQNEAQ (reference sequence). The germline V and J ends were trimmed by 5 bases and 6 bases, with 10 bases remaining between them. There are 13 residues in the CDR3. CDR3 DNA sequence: TGTGCCAGCAGCCCACAGGGTTCCGGGGAGCTGTTTTTT. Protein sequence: CASSPQGSGELFF.

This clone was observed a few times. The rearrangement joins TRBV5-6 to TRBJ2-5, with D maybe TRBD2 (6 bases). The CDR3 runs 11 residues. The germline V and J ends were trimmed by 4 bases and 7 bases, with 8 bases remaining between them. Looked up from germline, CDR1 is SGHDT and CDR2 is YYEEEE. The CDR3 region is CASSRGGTQYF. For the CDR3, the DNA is TGTGCCAGCAGCCGGGGAGGGACCCAGTACTTC.

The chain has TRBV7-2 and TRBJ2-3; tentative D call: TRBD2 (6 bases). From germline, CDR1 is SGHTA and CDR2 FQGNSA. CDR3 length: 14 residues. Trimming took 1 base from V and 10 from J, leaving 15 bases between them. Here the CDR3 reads CASSLGPLGGPQYF. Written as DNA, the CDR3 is TGTGCCAGCAGCTTAGGTCCCTTGGGGGGTCCGCAGTATTTT.

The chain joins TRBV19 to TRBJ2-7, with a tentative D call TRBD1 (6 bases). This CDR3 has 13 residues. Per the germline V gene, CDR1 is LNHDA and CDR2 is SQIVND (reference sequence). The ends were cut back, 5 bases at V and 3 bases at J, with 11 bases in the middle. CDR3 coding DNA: TGTGCCAGTAGTGCAGACAGGATCTACGAGCAGTACTTC. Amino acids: CASSADRIYEQYF.

CDR3 bases: TGCGCCAGCAGCAAAAACAGGGGGGGAGAGACTGAAGCTTTCTTT. Its protein product is CASSKNRGGETEAFF. This chain uses TRBV5-1 with TRBJ1-1, with TRBD1 matching 8 bases. V lost 4 bases and J lost 5; bases outside the gene matches: 10. The CDR3 runs to 15 residues. Per germline, CDR1 SGHRS and CDR2 YFSETQ.

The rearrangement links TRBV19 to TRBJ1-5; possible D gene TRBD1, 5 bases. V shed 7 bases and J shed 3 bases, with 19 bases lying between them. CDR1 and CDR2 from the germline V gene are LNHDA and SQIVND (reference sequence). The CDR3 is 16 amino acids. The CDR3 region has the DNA TGTGCCAGTACCAATTCCCGTCGGGGGTACAATCAGCCCCAGCATTTT. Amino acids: CASTNSRRGYNQPQHF.

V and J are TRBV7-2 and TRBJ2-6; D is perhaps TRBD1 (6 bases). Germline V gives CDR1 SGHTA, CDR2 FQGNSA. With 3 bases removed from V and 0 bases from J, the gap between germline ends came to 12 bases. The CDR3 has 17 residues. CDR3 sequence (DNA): TGTGCCAGCAGCTTGGGCAGGGGTTTCTCTGGGGCCAACGTCCTGACTTTC. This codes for CASSLGRGFSGANVLTF.

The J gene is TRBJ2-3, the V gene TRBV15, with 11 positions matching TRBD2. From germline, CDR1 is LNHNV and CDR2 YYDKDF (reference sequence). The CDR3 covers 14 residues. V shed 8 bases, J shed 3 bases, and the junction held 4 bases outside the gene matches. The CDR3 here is CATGSGRETDTQYF. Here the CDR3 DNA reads TGTGCCACCGGTAGCGGGAGGGAAACAGATACGCAGTATTTT.

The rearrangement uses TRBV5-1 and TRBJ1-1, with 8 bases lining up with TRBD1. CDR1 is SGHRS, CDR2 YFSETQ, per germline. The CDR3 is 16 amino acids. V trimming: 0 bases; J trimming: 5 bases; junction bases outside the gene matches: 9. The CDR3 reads CASSLEPGQGGTEAFF. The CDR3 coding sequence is TGCGCCAGCAGCTTGGAACCCGGACAGGGTGGGACTGAAGCTTTCTTT.